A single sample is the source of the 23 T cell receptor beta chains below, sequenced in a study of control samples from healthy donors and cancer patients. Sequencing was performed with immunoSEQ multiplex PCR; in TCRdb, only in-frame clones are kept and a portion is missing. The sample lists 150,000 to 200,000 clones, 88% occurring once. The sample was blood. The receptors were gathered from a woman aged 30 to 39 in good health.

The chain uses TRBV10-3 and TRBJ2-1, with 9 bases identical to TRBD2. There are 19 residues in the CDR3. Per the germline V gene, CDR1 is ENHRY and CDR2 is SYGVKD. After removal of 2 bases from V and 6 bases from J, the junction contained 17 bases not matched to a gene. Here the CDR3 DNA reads TGTGCCATCAGTGAGCCGTCCGGGAATTTAGCGGGAGTATCCAATGAGCAGTTCTTC. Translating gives CAISEPSGNLAGVSNEQFF.

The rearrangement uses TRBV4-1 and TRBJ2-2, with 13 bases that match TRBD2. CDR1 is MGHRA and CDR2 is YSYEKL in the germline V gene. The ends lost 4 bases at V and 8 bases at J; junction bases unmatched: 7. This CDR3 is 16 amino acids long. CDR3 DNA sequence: TGCGCCAGCAGCCCCGGACTAGCGGGGGTAGGTGGGGAGCTGTTTTTT. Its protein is CASSPGLAGVGGELFF.

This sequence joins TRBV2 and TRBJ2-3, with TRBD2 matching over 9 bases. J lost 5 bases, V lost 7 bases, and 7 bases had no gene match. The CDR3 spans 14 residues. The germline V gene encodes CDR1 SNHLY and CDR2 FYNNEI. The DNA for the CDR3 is TGTGCCAGCAAATGGACTAGCGCTGGAGATACGCAGTATTTT. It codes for CASKWTSAGDTQYF.

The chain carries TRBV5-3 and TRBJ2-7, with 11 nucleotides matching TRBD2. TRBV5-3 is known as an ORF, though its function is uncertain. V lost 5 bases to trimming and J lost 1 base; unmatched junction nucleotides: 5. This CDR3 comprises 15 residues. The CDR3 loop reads CARRDTSGSSYEQYF. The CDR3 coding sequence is TGTGCCAGAAGGGATACTAGCGGGAGTTCCTACGAGCAGTACTTC.

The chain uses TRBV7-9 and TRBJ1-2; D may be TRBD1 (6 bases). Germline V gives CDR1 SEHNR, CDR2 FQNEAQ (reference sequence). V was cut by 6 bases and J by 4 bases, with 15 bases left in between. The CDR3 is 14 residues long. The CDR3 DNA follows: TGTGCCAGCAGTGAGGGGGGGCAGAGCTATGGCTACACCTTC. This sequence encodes CASSEGGQSYGYTF.

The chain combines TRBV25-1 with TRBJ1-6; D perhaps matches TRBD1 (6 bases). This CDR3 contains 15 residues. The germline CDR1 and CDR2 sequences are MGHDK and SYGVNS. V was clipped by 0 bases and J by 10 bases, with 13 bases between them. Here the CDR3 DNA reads TGTGCCAGCAGTGAATATAGGGGGTGGGCCTCACCCCTCCACTTT. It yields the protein CASSEYRGWASPLHF.

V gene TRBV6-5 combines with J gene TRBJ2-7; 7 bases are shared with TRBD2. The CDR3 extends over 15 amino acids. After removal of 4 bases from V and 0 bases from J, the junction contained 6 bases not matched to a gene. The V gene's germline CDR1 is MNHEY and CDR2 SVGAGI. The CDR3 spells CASSLSGTNSYEQYF. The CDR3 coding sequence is TGTGCCAGCAGTTTATCCGGGACTAACTCCTACGAGCAGTACTTC.

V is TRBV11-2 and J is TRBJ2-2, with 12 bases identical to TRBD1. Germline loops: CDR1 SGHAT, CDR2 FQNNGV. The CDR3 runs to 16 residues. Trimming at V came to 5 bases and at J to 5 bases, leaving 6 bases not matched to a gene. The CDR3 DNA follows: TGTGCCAGCAGCCCCGGGACAGGGGGCTTAACCGGGGAGCTGTTTTTT. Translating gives CASSPGTGGLTGELFF.

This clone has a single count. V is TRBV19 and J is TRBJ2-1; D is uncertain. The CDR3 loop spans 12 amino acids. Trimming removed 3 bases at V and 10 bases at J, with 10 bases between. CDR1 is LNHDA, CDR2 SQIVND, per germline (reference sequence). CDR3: CASSMGVTEQFF. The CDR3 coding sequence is TGTGCCAGTAGTATGGGTGTTACGGAGCAGTTCTTC.

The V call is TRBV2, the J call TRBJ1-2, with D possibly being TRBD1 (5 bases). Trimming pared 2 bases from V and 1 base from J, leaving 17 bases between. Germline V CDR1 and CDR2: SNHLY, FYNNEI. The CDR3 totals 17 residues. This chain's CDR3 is CASSETARGTDNYGYTF. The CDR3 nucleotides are TGTGCCAGCAGTGAAACGGCCAGAGGGACTGATAACTATGGCTACACCTTC. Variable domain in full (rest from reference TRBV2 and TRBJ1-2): EPEVTQTPSHQVTQMGQEVILRCVPISNHLYFYWYRQILGQKVEFLVSFYNNEISEKSEIFDDQFSVERPDGSNFTLKIRSTKLEDSAMYFCASSETARGTDNYGYTFGSGTRLTVV.

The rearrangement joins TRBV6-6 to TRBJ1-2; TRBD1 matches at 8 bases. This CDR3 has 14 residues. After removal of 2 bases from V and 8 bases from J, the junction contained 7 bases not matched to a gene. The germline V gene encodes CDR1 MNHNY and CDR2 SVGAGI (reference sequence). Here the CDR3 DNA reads TGTGCCAGCAGTTACAGACAGGGGCTGAGAGGCTACACCTTC. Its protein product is CASSYRQGLRGYTF.

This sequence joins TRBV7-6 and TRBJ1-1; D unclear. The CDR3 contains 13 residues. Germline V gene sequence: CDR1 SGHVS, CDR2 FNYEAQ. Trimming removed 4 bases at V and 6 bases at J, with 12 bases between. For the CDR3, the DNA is TGTGCCAGCAGCTGGACGGGAGTAGCTGAAGCTTTCTTT. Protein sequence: CASSWTGVAEAFF.

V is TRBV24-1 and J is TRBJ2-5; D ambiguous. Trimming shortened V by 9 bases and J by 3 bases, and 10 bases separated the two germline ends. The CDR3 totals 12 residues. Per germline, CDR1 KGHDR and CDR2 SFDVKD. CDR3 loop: CATGTAEETQYF. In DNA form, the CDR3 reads TGTGCCACCGGCACGGCAGAAGAGACCCAGTACTTC.

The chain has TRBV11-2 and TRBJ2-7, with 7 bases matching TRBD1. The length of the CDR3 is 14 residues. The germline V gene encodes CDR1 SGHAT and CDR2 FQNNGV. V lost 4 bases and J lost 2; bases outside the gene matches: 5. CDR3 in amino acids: CASSSRQGAYEQYV. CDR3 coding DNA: TGTGCCAGCAGCTCCCGACAGGGCGCCTACGAGCAGTACGTC.

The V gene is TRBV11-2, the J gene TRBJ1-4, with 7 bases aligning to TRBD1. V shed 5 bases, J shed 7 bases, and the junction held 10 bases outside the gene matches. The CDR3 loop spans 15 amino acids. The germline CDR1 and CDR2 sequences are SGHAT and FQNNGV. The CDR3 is CASSVQGSGGEKLFF. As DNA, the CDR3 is TGTGCCAGCAGCGTCCAGGGGTCAGGGGGTGAAAAACTGTTTTTT.

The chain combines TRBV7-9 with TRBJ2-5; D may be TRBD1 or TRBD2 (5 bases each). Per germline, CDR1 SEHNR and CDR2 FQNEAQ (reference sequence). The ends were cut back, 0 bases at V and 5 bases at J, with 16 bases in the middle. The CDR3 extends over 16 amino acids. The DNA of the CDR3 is TGTGCCAGCAGCTTAGCGTCGGGCAGGGACGGGGAGACCCAGTACTTC. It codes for CASSLASGRDGETQYF.

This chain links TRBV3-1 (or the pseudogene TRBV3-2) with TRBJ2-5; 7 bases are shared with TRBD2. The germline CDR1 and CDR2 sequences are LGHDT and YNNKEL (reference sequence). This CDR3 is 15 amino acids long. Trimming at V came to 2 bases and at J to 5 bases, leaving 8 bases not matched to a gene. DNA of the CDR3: TGTGCCAGCAGCCAACCAGCGGGACTGTTGGAGACCCAGTACTTC. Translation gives CASSQPAGLLETQYF.

For the CDR3, the DNA is TGTGCCAGCAGCCGCGGGACCGGCGACAATGAGCAGTTCTTC. This translates into CASSRGTGDNEQFF. The V gene is TRBV4-2, the J gene TRBJ2-1, with D tentatively TRBD2 (6 bases). This CDR3 has 14 amino acids. Germline V gene lookup returns CDR1 LGHNA and CDR2 YNFKEQ. Trimming took off 4 bases at V and 5 bases at J, with 12 bases between the two ends.

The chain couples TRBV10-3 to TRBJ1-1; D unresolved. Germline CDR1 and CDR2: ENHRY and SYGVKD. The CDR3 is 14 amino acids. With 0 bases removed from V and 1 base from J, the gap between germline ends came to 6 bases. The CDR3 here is CAISESRANTEAFF. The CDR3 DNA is TGTGCCATCAGTGAGTCGAGGGCGAACACTGAAGCTTTCTTT.

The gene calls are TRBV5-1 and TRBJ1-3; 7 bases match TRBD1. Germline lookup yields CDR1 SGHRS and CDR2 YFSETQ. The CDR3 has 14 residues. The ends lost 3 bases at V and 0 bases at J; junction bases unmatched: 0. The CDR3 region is CASSSGGSGNTIYF. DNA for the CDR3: TGCGCCAGCAGCTCAGGGGGCTCTGGAAACACCATATATTTT.

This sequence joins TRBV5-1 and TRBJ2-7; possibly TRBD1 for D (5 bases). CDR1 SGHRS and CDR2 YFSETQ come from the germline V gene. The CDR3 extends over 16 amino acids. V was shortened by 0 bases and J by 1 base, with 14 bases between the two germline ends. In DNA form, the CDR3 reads TGCGCCAGCAGCTTGGCCGAAGGACACCTATCCTACGAGCAGTACTTC. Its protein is CASSLAEGHLSYEQYF.

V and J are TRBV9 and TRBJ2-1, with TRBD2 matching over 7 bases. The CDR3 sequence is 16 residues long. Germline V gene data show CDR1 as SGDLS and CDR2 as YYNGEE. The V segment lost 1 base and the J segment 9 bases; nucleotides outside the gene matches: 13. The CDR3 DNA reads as TGTGCCAGCAGCGTATCCGCGGGGGAGGTGTTAGGTGAGCAGTTCTTC. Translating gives CASSVSAGEVLGEQFF.

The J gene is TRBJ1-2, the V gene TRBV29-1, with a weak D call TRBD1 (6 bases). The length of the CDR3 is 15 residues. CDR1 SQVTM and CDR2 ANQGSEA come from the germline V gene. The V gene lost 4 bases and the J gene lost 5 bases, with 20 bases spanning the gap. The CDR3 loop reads CSVGRGGSESYGYTF. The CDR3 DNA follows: TGCAGCGTTGGAAGAGGGGGGTCGGAGAGTTATGGCTACACCTTC.